This is a list of T cell receptor beta chains from one sample in a study of control samples from healthy donors and cancer patients. TCRdb keeps only in-frame clones here, not all; method: immunoSEQ multiplex PCR. The data show some 49,000 clones, with 65% to 90% seen just once and 2.8% held by the top ten. The sample taken for sequencing was PBMCs. The receptors shown here come from a woman in her 50s with lung cancer. CDR3s include the opening cysteine and the closing phenylalanine or tryptophan. Each record gives: clone size, J gene, V gene, D gene, CDR3 protein, CDR3 DNA. The D gene is left open where the match is weak. A clone size is listed for some rows: how often the clone was seen (once, few, many), or a class if it is expanded.

NA TRBJ2-7 TRBV4-1 NA CASSQFYPTGFSYEQYF TGCGCCAGCAGCCAATTCTACCCGACAGGTTTCTCCTACGAGCAGTACTTC
NA TRBJ1-1 TRBV12-3/TRBV12-4 NA CASSLESRAFF TGTGCCAGCAGTTTAGAAAGTCGGGCTTTCTTT
few TRBJ2-7 TRBV7-5 NA CARSRPGRLPYEQYF TGTGCCAGAAGCCGCCCGGGACGGTTACCCTACGAGCAGTACTTC
NA TRBJ1-1 TRBV9 NA CASTRYQGPLNTEAFF TGTGCCAGCACCAGATATCAGGGGCCTCTCAACACTGAAGCTTTCTTT
NA TRBJ1-1 TRBV14 NA CASSQGPMNTEAFF TGTGCCAGCAGCCAAGGACCCATGAACACTGAAGCTTTCTTT
NA TRBJ2-2 TRBV19 NA CASSIPRITPNTGELFF TGTGCCAGTAGTATTCCAAGGATTACCCCGAACACCGGGGAGCTGTTTTTT
NA TRBJ1-4 TRBV6-5 TRBD1 CASSRVGQGGVKLFF TGTGCCAGCTCTCGAGTGGGACAGGGGGGGGTAAAACTGTTTTTT
NA TRBJ1-5 TRBV5-5 TRBD1 CASSLVYGQATYQPQHF TGTGCCAGCAGCTTGGTCTACGGACAGGCAACTTATCAGCCCCAGCATTTT
NA TRBJ1-2 TRBV6-2/TRBV6-3 TRBD1 CASSYRQGDNYGYTF TGTGCCAGCAGTTACCGACAGGGGGACAACTATGGCTACACCTTC
NA TRBJ2-2 TRBV11-2 NA CASSLEFSTGELFF TGTGCCAGCAGCTTAGAGTTCAGCACCGGGGAGCTGTTTTTT
NA TRBJ1-2 TRBV28 NA CASSSTGGPIEGYTF TGTGCCAGCAGTAGCACGGGGGGCCCCATAGAGGGCTACACCTTC
once TRBJ1-2 TRBV29-1 NA CSVGDTLNYGYTF TGCAGCGTTGGGGACACGCTAAACTATGGCTACACCTTC
NA TRBJ1-4 TRBV9 TRBD1 CASSPRTGAREKLFF TGTGCCAGCAGCCCCAGGACAGGGGCGCGTGAAAAACTGTTTTTT
NA TRBJ1-2 TRBV5-6 NA CASSLDENYGYTF TGTGCCAGCAGCTTGGACGAAAACTATGGCTACACCTTC
NA TRBJ1-5 TRBV11-2 NA CASSFNRDGQPQHF TGTGCCAGCAGCTTCAACCGGGATGGCCAGCCCCAGCATTTT
NA TRBJ2-7 TRBV2 TRBD1 CASSRDRGYEQYF TGTGCCAGCAGCCGGGACAGGGGCTACGAGCAGTACTTC
NA TRBJ1-3 TRBV6-2/TRBV6-3 NA CASSRGHSGNTIYF TGTGCCAGCAGCAGGGGCCACTCTGGAAACACCATATATTTT
NA TRBJ2-3 TRBV5-1 NA CASSLELGDTQYF TGCGCCAGCAGCCTGGAACTGGGAGATACGCAGTATTTT
NA TRBJ1-2 TRBV5-4 TRBD1 CASSLAGTGAIGYTF TGTGCCAGCAGCTTGGCCGGGACAGGGGCTATAGGCTACACCTTC
few TRBJ2-3 TRBV30 NA CASGLSTDTQYF TGTGCCTCCGGACTGAGCACAGATACGCAGTATTTT
NA TRBJ1-3 TRBV28 TRBD1 CASWDRGLRGNTIYF TGTGCCAGCTGGGACAGGGGGCTTCGTGGAAACACCATATATTTT
NA TRBJ2-7 TRBV28 NA CASSLGRNYEQYF TGTGCCAGCAGTTTAGGGCGAAACTACGAGCAGTACTTC
NA TRBJ1-5 TRBV24-1 NA CATSGGMSNQPQHF TGTGCCACCAGTGGCGGGATGAGCAATCAGCCCCAGCATTTT
NA TRBJ1-1 TRBV2 NA CASRPDILNTEAFF TGTGCCAGCAGGCCGGACATACTGAACACTGAAGCTTTCTTT
NA TRBJ1-1 TRBV11-2 NA CASSLGSAATEAFF TGTGCCAGCAGCTTAGGTTCCGCGGCCACTGAAGCTTTCTTT
NA TRBJ2-3 TRBV6-1 TRBD2 CASSDTGGYTDTQYF TGTGCCAGCAGTGACACGGGGGGGTACACAGATACGCAGTATTTT
NA TRBJ1-4 TRBV6-5 NA CASSATGMKGEKLFF TGTGCCAGCAGCGCCACCGGGATGAAGGGCGAAAAACTGTTTTTT
NA TRBJ1-1 TRBV10-2 TRBD1 CASRQGVAEAFF TGCGCCAGCAGGCAGGGGGTTGCTGAAGCTTTCTTT
NA TRBJ2-5 TRBV10-3 NA CAISAGETQYF TGTGCCATCAGTGCGGGAGAGACCCAGTACTTC
NA TRBJ2-3 TRBV7-2 TRBD1 CASSLGDRGLMYDTQYF TGTGCCAGCAGCTTAGGGGACAGGGGGCTGATGTACGATACGCAGTATTTT
once TRBJ1-4 TRBV6-2/TRBV6-3 NA CASSDGRLTNEKLFF TGTGCCAGCAGCGACGGACGGCTAACTAATGAAAAACTGTTTTTT
NA TRBJ1-1 TRBV30 NA CAWSVGGYNTEAFF TGTGCCTGGAGTGTGGGGGGATATAACACTGAAGCTTTCTTT
NA TRBJ1-1 TRBV19 NA CASSMQGSSDTEAFF TGTGCCAGTAGTATGCAGGGATCATCTGACACTGAAGCTTTCTTT
few TRBJ1-3 TRBV2 TRBD1 CASGRTGQTIYF TGTGCCAGCGGACGGACGGGACAGACCATATATTTT
NA TRBJ2-7 TRBV27 NA CASSLGRRVEYEQYF TGTGCCAGCAGTTTAGGACGGAGGGTGGAGTACGAGCAGTACTTC
NA TRBJ2-5 TRBV28 TRBD1 CASSSLGTGVQETQYF TGTGCCAGCAGTTCCTTAGGGACAGGGGTCCAAGAGACCCAGTACTTC
NA TRBJ2-7 TRBV28 TRBD1 CASSQPGQFYEQYF TGTGCCAGCAGTCAACCGGGACAGTTCTACGAGCAGTACTTC
NA TRBJ2-7 TRBV27 TRBD1 CASSLRRTGGYEQYF TGTGCCAGCAGTTTAAGGCGGACAGGGGGCTACGAGCAGTACTTC
NA TRBJ1-2 TRBV23-1 TRBD1 CASSQTCTGAPFYGYTF TGCGCCAGCAGTCAAACTTGCACAGGGGCCCCCTTCTATGGCTACACCTTC
NA TRBJ1-6 TRBV5-4 NA CASSLGGLSSYNSPLHF TGTGCCAGCAGCTTGGGGGGGCTGAGCTCCTATAATTCACCCCTCCACTTT
NA TRBJ1-2 TRBV12-3/TRBV12-4 NA CASSPLNGYGYTF TGTGCCAGCAGTCCCCTTAACGGTTATGGCTACACCTTC
NA TRBJ1-2 TRBV7-9 TRBD1 CASSLGGQANYGYTF TGTGCCAGCAGCTTAGGGGGACAGGCTAACTATGGCTACACCTTC
NA TRBJ2-3 TRBV7-2 NA CASSPKTSASTQYF TGTGCCAGCAGCCCAAAGACTAGTGCCAGTACGCAGTATTTT
NA TRBJ2-3 TRBV5-8 NA CASSLVGVTDTQYF TGTGCCAGCAGCTTGGTGGGAGTCACAGATACGCAGTATTTT